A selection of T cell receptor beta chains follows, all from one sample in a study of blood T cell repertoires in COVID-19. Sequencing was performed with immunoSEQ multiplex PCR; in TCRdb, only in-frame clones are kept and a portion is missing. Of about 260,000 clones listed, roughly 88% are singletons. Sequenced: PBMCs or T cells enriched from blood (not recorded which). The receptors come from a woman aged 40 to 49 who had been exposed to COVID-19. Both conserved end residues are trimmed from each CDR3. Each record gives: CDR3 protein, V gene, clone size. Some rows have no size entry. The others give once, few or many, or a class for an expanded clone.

CDR3 protein: AWSVTGSQETQY
V gene: TRBV30
clone size: NA

CDR3 protein: ASSPRSGPQETQY
V gene: TRBV6-5
clone size: NA

CDR3 protein: ATSWEGWGGYT
V gene: TRBV28
clone size: once

CDR3 protein: ASSIRDRGLDSPLH
V gene: TRBV19
clone size: NA

CDR3 protein: ASTISTGETSPLH
V gene: TRBV6-5
clone size: NA

CDR3 protein: ASSPQGVEKLF
V gene: TRBV7-9
clone size: once

CDR3 protein: ASSLFLTGGLDTQY
V gene: TRBV27
clone size: NA

CDR3 protein: ASRQAGALADTQY
V gene: TRBV19
clone size: NA

CDR3 protein: ASSLIGGEQF
V gene: TRBV7-8
clone size: NA

CDR3 protein: ASSPWGQSYNSPLH
V gene: TRBV18
clone size: NA

CDR3 protein: ASSSPRDGSRGTEAF
V gene: TRBV19
clone size: NA

CDR3 protein: ATSSGKELAKNIQY
V gene: TRBV24-1
clone size: NA

CDR3 protein: ASSPMVAVSGNTIY
V gene: TRBV18
clone size: NA

CDR3 protein: AWRVRENAF
V gene: TRBV30
clone size: NA

CDR3 protein: ASSHSTQGAKY
V gene: TRBV12-3/TRBV12-4
clone size: once

CDR3 protein: ASSPKVATGNEQF
V gene: TRBV5-4
clone size: NA

CDR3 protein: ASSLLLSKAGVAGTQY
V gene: TRBV7-2
clone size: NA